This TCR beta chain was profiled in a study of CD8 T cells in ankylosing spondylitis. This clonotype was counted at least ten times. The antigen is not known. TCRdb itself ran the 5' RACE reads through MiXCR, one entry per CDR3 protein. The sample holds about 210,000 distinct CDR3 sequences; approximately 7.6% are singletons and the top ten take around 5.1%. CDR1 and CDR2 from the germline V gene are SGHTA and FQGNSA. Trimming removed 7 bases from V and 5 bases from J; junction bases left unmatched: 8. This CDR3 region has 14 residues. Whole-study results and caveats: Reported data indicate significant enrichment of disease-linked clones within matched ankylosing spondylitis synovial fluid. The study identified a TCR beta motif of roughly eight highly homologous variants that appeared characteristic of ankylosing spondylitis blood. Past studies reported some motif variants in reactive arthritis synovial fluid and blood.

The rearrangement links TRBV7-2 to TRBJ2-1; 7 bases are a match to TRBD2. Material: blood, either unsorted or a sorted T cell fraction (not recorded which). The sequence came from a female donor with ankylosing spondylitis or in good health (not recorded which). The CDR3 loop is CASKLSGPDNEQFF. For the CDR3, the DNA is TGTGCCAGCAAACTTAGCGGGCCTGACAATGAGCAGTTCTTC.